This T cell receptor beta chain is drawn from a study of OX40 agonist ivuxolimab in advanced cancers. TCRdb's copy holds only in-frame clones and misses some; the assay was immunoSEQ multiplex PCR. The sample carries some 80,000 clones, more than 70% recorded once. The CDR3 is 15 amino acids. Trimming left V 6 bases short and J 5 bases short, with 17 bases between. Study-level results: Also present in some nonresponders was a low level of normalized T-cell clonal expansion. Compared with others, partial responders at 0.1-3.0 mg/kg displayed clonal expansion among the lowest. Clonal expansion from baseline to week 6 occurred in both CD4+ and CD8+ T cells.

To note about this clone: The target antigen is unknown.

This TCR came from an adult with an advanced solid tumor such as melanoma, head and neck, liver or kidney cancer. The sequencing used CD4+ or CD8+ T cells sorted from blood, collected in a trial of the OX40 agonist ivuxolimab. The rearrangement uses TRBV5-7 and TRBJ1-4, with unresolved D. TRBV5-7 has ORF status, its function being uncertain. CDR3 nucleotide sequence: TGTGCCAGCACACCCCTCGGGGATTTCAATGAAAAACTGTTTTTT. Translated: CASTPLGDFNEKLFF.